This T cell receptor (beta chain) was identified during a study of response to subunit inactivated influenza vaccine. Study results and limitations: A suggestion made by the authors is that each seasonal influenza vaccination recruits few new T cells.

This CDR3 comprises 13 residues. Germline V gene lookup returns CDR1 SGHKS and CDR2 YYEKEE (reference sequence). Trimming removed 4 bases from V and 4 bases from J, with 11 bases in between. This clonotype appeared a few times. Its antigen is undetermined. One entry per CDR3 protein, called by TCRdb with MiXCR from the RT-PCR reads. The sample records 500,000 or so distinct CDR3 sequences, 16% being singletons. The source of this sequence is a man aged 45 to 70 who received an inactivated influenza vaccine. The rearrangement uses TRBV5-5 and TRBJ1-2; D is unclear. The sequences come from CD4+ T cells sorted from PBMCs, collected roughly 24 months after vaccination. For the CDR3, the DNA is TGTGCCAGCAGCATTCACGGACTCTATGGCTACACCTTC. Translation gives CASSIHGLYGYTF. The entire variable domain, with the rest obtained from reference TRBV5-5 and TRBJ1-2, is as follows: DAGVTQSPTHLIKTRGQQVTLRCSPISGHKSVSWYQQVLGQGPQFIFQYYEKEERGRGNFPDRFSARQFPNYSSELNVNALLLGDSALYLCASSIHGLYGYTFGSGTRLTVV.